This TCR beta chain was profiled in a study of blood T cell repertoires in COVID-19. Per the authors' pipeline: Estimates of nucleated cell counts were drawn from the amplification of reference gene primers. Sequencing used immunoSEQ multiplex PCR; TCRdb keeps in-frame clones, though not all of them. V, J and clone size reflect that table, while D and trimming were determined from the DNA. The table records around 160,000 clones, approximately 80% of them present only once. The sample comprised PBMCs or T cells enriched from blood (not recorded which). The origin of this receptor is an older woman who had recovered from COVID-19.

CDR3: CASSQGNYGYTF. The DNA of the CDR3 is TGTGCCAGCAGTCAGGGGAACTATGGCTACACCTTC. The J gene is TRBJ1-2, the V gene TRBV6-5; D may be TRBD1 (6 bases). The CDR3 runs 12 residues. CDR1 is MNHEY, CDR2 SVGAGI, per germline. Trimming cost V 5 bases and J 2 bases, with 6 bases left between them.